Listed below are T cell receptor beta chains from one sample, sequenced in a study of blood T cell repertoires in COVID-19. Produced via immunoSEQ multiplex PCR; TCRdb's table is partial and in-frame only. Among about 220,000 clones, roughly 89% were seen once, and the ten largest hold about 7%. The sample consisted of PBMCs or T cells enriched from blood (not recorded which). These receptors came from a woman between 40 and 50 years old who had recovered from COVID-19. CDR3s include the opening cysteine and the closing phenylalanine or tryptophan.

V gene,J gene,CDR3 protein
TRBV5-5,TRBJ2-7,CASSLIAGAYEQYF
TRBV7-9,TRBJ1-6,CASSQGREYSPLHF
TRBV10-2,TRBJ2-1,CASSESRREVDNEQFF
TRBV6-2/TRBV6-3,TRBJ2-1,CASSRLANSYNEQFF
TRBV5-1,TRBJ2-7,CASSRTIEYEQYF
TRBV24-1,TRBJ2-1,CATSDPERLGNEQFF
TRBV7-8,TRBJ2-1,CASSLRLASYNEQFF
TRBV12-3/TRBV12-4,TRBJ2-1,CASNIVRDNEQFF
TRBV7-2,TRBJ1-2,CASSLNGGEGYTF
TRBV6-2/TRBV6-3,TRBJ2-3,CASSRAGTSGPSTDTQYF
TRBV3-1/TRBV3-2,TRBJ2-1,CASSQEGEGGRNEQFF
TRBV27,TRBJ1-4,CASSISGTGGTNEKLFF
TRBV7-9,TRBJ1-4,CASSPFPGVTNEKLFF
TRBV19,TRBJ2-1,CASSNSGSIPYNEQFF
TRBV19,TRBJ1-2,CASSTPSWTGPANYGYTF
TRBV30,TRBJ2-1,CAWSVTGGRDEQFF